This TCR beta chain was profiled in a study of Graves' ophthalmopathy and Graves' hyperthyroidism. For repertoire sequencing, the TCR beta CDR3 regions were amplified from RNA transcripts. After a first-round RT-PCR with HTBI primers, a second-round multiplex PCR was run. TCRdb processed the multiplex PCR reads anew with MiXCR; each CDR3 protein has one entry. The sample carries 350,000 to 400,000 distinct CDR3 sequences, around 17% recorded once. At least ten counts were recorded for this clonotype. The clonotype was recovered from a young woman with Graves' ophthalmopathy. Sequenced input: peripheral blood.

CDR3 nucleotides: TGTGCCAGCAGGGCCGCAGCGGCTTCCTACGAGCAGTACTTC. Translating it yields CASRAAAASYEQYF. This chain joins TRBV6-2 or TRBV6-3 and TRBJ2-7; tentatively, D is TRBD2 (5 bases). The CDR3 length is 14 residues. Deletions cut 6 bases from V and 1 base from J, with 13 bases between. CDR1 is MNHEY and CDR2 is SVGEGT in the germline V gene.